This T cell receptor (beta chain) was obtained from a study of blood T cell repertoires in COVID-19. Turning to the study itself: Sites across the United States, Italy and Spain contributed samples from acute and convalescent COVID-19. Sample material is recorded as cDNA or gDNA derived from T cells, B-cell-depleted T cells, or PBMCs.

Under the authors' procedure: Researchers report that nucleated cell counts were estimated from reference gene primer amplification. Sequencing used immunoSEQ multiplex PCR; TCRdb keeps in-frame clones, though not all of them. The V and J calls and clone size are taken from that table; D and trimming were inferred from the DNA. The sample consists of about 98,000 clones, 70% to 90% of them appearing once. This CDR3 contains 13 residues. Germline CDR1 is SNHLY and CDR2 is FYNNEI. Between the trimmed V and J ends, which lost 4 bases and 7 bases, there was a span of 11 bases. This clone turned up a few times.

The clonotype originates from a man in his forties or fifties with active COVID-19. The chain couples TRBV2 to TRBJ2-1; D remains ambiguous. Sequencing was carried out using peripheral blood. The CDR3 nucleotides are TGTGCCAGCAGTGTATCATTGCGAAATGAGCAGTTCTTC. As protein: CASSVSLRNEQFF.